Presented here are 32 T cell receptor beta chains from one specimen sequenced in a study of T cell repertoires in cytomegalovirus infection. These receptors' targets are unknown. TCRdb processed the reads anew with MiXCR; each CDR3 protein has one entry. The sample contains fewer than 130,000 distinct CDR3 sequences, around 40% of which appear only once. Sequencing was performed on CD8+ T cells from cultured PBMCs, taken from culture after CMV antigen stimulation. The receptor source for this set is a human donor in good health (CMV status not recorded). Some clones in this sample may be carry-over from other donors' samples.

This chain uses TRBV27 with TRBJ2-1; 7 bases match TRBD2. The CDR3 covers 16 residues. The V gene end was trimmed by 5 bases and the J gene end by 2 bases; junction bases not matched to a gene: 9. The V gene's germline CDR1 is MNHEY and CDR2 SMNVEV (reference sequence). This chain's CDR3 is CASSPLAVNTYNEQFF. DNA for the CDR3: TGTGCCAGCAGTCCGCTAGCGGTAAATACCTACAATGAGCAGTTCTTC.

This clonotype occurred a few times. This sequence joins TRBV7-6 and TRBJ2-7; D gene uncertain. Germline V gives CDR1 SGHVS, CDR2 FNYEAQ. Trimming removed 0 bases at V and 2 bases at J, with 8 bases between. The CDR3 length is 14 residues. The CDR3 sequence: CASSLAGQTYEQYF. As DNA, the CDR3 is TGTGCCAGCAGCTTAGCGGGTCAGACCTACGAGCAGTACTTC.

The chain joins TRBV28 to TRBJ1-1; no definite D call. The CDR3 runs to 13 residues. Germline CDR1 reads MDHEN; CDR2 reads SYDVKM. Between the trimmed V and J ends, which lost 5 bases and 0 bases, there was a span of 7 bases. The CDR3 coding sequence is TGTGCCAGCAGTCAACAAATGAACACTGAAGCTTTCTTT. Translating gives CASSQQMNTEAFF.

This clonotype has at least ten counts. The CDR3 spells CASSLGDRGGRSNQPQHF. For the CDR3, the DNA is TGTGCCAGCAGTTTAGGGGACAGGGGAGGAAGGAGCAATCAGCCCCAGCATTTT. V usage is TRBV12-3 or TRBV12-4 and J usage is TRBJ1-5, with 10 bases matching TRBD1. This CDR3 contains 18 residues. Unmatched junction bases numbered 7, after V lost 1 base and J lost 1 base.

The V and J genes are TRBV7-6 and TRBJ1-2; D may be TRBD1 (6 bases). This CDR3 spans 13 amino acids. V shed 4 bases and J shed 3 bases, with 9 bases lying between them. Germline assignment: CDR1 SGHVS and CDR2 FNYEAQ. CDR3 region: CASSYPGDYGYTF. Written as DNA, the CDR3 is TGTGCCAGCAGCTACCCAGGGGACTATGGCTACACCTTC.

DNA of the CDR3: TGTGCCAGCAGTGAGACACAGAATAACAATCAGCCCCAGCATTTT. Its translation is CASSETQNNNQPQHF. The chain employs TRBV6-5 and TRBJ1-5, with D unresolved. The V end lost 5 bases, the J end lost 3 bases, and 14 bases lay between the germline ends. Looked up from germline, CDR1 is MNHEY and CDR2 is SVGAGI. The CDR3 covers 15 residues.

This clonotype was seen only a few times. V gene TRBV2 combines with J gene TRBJ1-2, with 10 bases lining up with TRBD1. CDR1 and CDR2 from the germline V gene are SNHLY and FYNNEI. The CDR3 runs to 15 residues. Trimming removed 6 bases from V and 4 bases from J; junction bases left unmatched: 8. CDR3: CASRPPGQGTYGYTF. The CDR3, as DNA: TGTGCCAGCAGGCCACCGGGACAGGGGACCTATGGCTACACCTTC.

The chain is built from TRBV7-4 and TRBJ1-6, with D perhaps matching TRBD1 (5 bases). The CDR3 has 15 amino acids. The germline V and J ends were trimmed by 5 bases and 7 bases, with 15 bases remaining between them. Germline V gives CDR1 SGHVT, CDR2 SQSDAQ. The CDR3 sequence is CASSPRRGSNSPLHF. The CDR3 nucleotides are TGTGCCAGCAGCCCTCGAAGGGGCAGCAATTCACCCCTCCACTTT. The full variable domain, its missing parts supplied by reference TRBV7-4 and TRBJ1-6, is GAGVSQSPRYKVAKRGRDVALRCDSISGHVTLYWYRQTLGQGSEVLTYSQSDAQRDKSGRPSGRFSAERPERSVSTLKIQRTEQGDSAVYLCASSPRRGSNSPLHFGNGTRLTVT.

This sequence joins TRBV27 and TRBJ1-2; 8 bases line up with TRBD1. The CDR3 runs to 14 residues. From germline, CDR1 is MNHEY and CDR2 SMNVEV (reference sequence). The V gene end was trimmed by 4 bases and the J gene end by 6 bases; junction bases not matched to a gene: 7. In DNA, the CDR3 is TGTGCCAGCAGTTCGAATTCGGACAGGGATGGCTACACCTTC. It encodes CASSSNSDRDGYTF.

The rearrangement links TRBV24-1 to TRBJ2-1; 15 bases fit TRBD2. The CDR3 runs to 19 residues. The germline CDR1 and CDR2 sequences are KGHDR and SFDVKD. The V and J ends lost 2 bases and 4 bases, in that order; junction bases with no gene match: 8. CDR3 in amino acids: CATSDSRTSGGAPYNEQFF. The CDR3, as DNA: TGTGCCACCAGTGATTCTCGGACTAGCGGGGGGGCACCGTACAATGAGCAGTTCTTC.

The table lists this clonotype with a few counts. An end of the junction does not agree with germline; a read error may underlie this. The CDR3 DNA follows: TGTGCCAGCAGCGAAGGGTTCGTCGTATCCTACGAGCAGTACTTC. Amino acids: CASSEGFVVSYEQYF. The chain combines TRBV2 with TRBJ2-7; D is uncertain. In germline, CDR1 is SNHLY, CDR2 FYNNEI. The CDR3 length is 15 residues.

This rearrangement joins TRBV6-5 to TRBJ1-2; TRBD1 might be the D (6 bases). CDR3 length: 15 amino acids. The germline V gene has CDR1 MNHEY and CDR2 SVGAGI. V dropped 5 bases and J dropped 2 bases, with 15 bases sitting between them. The CDR3 nucleotides are TGTGCCAGCAGTCCCGATGCAGGGGCCAACTATGGCTACACCTTC. It specifies CASSPDAGANYGYTF.

This clonotype came up a few times. The chain employs TRBV2 and TRBJ2-2, with unresolved D. The length of the CDR3 is 12 residues. CDR1 and CDR2 from the germline V gene are SNHLY and FYNNEI. Trimming removed 4 bases from V and 3 bases from J, with 3 bases in between. CDR3 nucleotide sequence: TGTGCCAGCAGTGGTGACACCGGGGAGCTGTTTTTT. Protein sequence: CASSGDTGELFF.

This clonotype was seen a handful of times. The rearrangement uses TRBV27 and TRBJ1-2; weak D call: TRBD1 (6 bases). V lost 6 bases and J lost 8, with 25 bases in between. This CDR3 is 16 amino acids long. Germline V gene data show CDR1 as MNHEY and CDR2 as SMNVEV (reference sequence). The CDR3 loop reads CASSLTSPGTFPGYTF. CDR3 in DNA: TGTGCCAGCAGCCTGACGTCCCCCGGGACATTTCCCGGCTACACCTTC.

The rearrangement uses TRBV12-3 or TRBV12-4 and TRBJ2-1, with no clear D. V gave up 3 bases and J gave up 8 bases, with 14 bases separating them. The CDR3 totals 14 residues. The CDR3 protein is CASSFLGLGDEQFF. The CDR3 nucleotides are TGTGCCAGCAGTTTTCTTGGCCTAGGTGATGAGCAGTTCTTC.

This clonotype was detected only a few times. This chain joins TRBV4-1 and TRBJ1-3; no definite D call. V lost 3 bases, J lost 7 bases, and 10 bases lay in between. This CDR3 region has 13 residues. CDR1 MGHRA and CDR2 YSYEKL come from the germline V gene. The DNA of the CDR3 is TGCGCCAGCAGCCACCTCCCGGAGAACACCATATATTTT. Protein sequence: CASSHLPENTIYF.

V gene TRBV12-3 or TRBV12-4 combines with J gene TRBJ2-1; tentatively, D is TRBD2 (5 bases). Trimming stripped 2 bases from V and 5 bases from J, with 13 bases between. The CDR3 is 15 amino acids. The CDR3 loop is CASSLLGLTDNEQFF. In DNA, the CDR3 is TGTGCCAGCAGTTTACTAGGACTTACTGACAATGAGCAGTTCTTC.

This clonotype appeared a few times. The J gene is TRBJ2-7, the V gene TRBV5-4; 7 bases line up with TRBD2. The V and J ends lost 0 bases and 3 bases, in that order; junction bases with no gene match: 3. The CDR3 consists of 14 residues. Germline V CDR1 and CDR2: SGHNT, YYREEE (reference sequence). CDR3 coding DNA: TGTGCCAGCAGCTTGGATGCTAGCGGCTACGAGCAGTACTTC. This encodes CASSLDASGYEQYF. The variable domain in full, with the rest retrieved from reference TRBV5-4 and TRBJ2-7, is ETGVTQSPTHLIKTRGQQVTLRCSSQSGHNTVSWYQQALGQGPQFIFQYYREEENGRGNFPPRFSGLQFPNYSSELNVNALELDDSALYLCASSLDASGYEQYFGPGTRLTVT.

The chain carries TRBV28 and TRBJ1-6; 7 nucleotides agree with TRBD1. Germline trimming cut 3 bases from V and 7 bases from J; bases unmatched to any gene: 9. The CDR3 runs 16 residues. CDR1 MDHEN and CDR2 SYDVKM come from the germline V gene. The CDR3 reads CASSFLQQGTNSPLHF. The CDR3 bases are TGTGCCAGCAGTTTCCTGCAACAGGGGACAAATTCACCCCTCCACTTT.

The chain recombines TRBV28 with TRBJ2-7, with TRBD1 matching over 7 bases. The junction had 6 bases not matched to a gene; V was cut back by 1 base and J by 0 bases. The CDR3 covers 16 residues. Per germline, CDR1 MDHEN and CDR2 SYDVKM. The CDR3 is CASSLSPWDSSYEQYF. CDR3 bases: TGTGCCAGCAGTTTATCCCCCTGGGACAGCTCCTACGAGCAGTACTTC. The full variable domain, its missing parts supplied by reference TRBV28 and TRBJ2-7, is DVKVTQSSRYLVKRTGEKVFLECVQDMDHENMFWYRQDPGLGLRLIYFSYDVKMKEKGDIPEGYSVSREKKERFSLILESASTNQTSMYLCASSLSPWDSSYEQYFGPGTRLTVT.

The chain couples TRBV7-6 to TRBJ2-1; D remains unclear. Trimming removed 6 bases at V and 10 bases at J, with 10 bases between. The CDR3 is made up of 11 amino acids. Germline CDR1 reads SGHVS; CDR2 reads FNYEAQ. The DNA of the CDR3 is TGTGCCAGCAGGCGAACAAGGGAGCAGTTCTTC. Translation: CASRRTREQFF.

The V and J genes are TRBV7-6 and TRBJ2-7, with a tentative D call TRBD1 (5 bases). The CDR3 is 15 amino acids. Deletions cut 1 base from V and 2 bases from J, with 12 bases between. Germline CDR1 reads SGHVS; CDR2 reads FNYEAQ. The CDR3 coding sequence is TGTGCCAGCAGCTTAGAGACAGTATCTCCCTACGAGCAGTACTTC. Its translation is CASSLETVSPYEQYF.

This clonotype was detected a few times. CDR3 in DNA: TGTGCCAGCAAATCGACACTCGCCCCGAACACTGAAGCTTTCTTT. Residues: CASKSTLAPNTEAFF. V gene TRBV6-2 or TRBV6-3 combines with J gene TRBJ1-1, with unresolved D. The germline V gene encodes CDR1 MNHEY and CDR2 SVGEGT. CDR3 length: 15 residues. Deletions cut 7 bases from V and 1 base from J, with 16 bases between.

This clonotype was counted at least ten times. J is TRBJ2-3 and V is TRBV7-2; 13 nucleotides align to TRBD2. Germline-derived CDR1 and CDR2 are SGHTA and FQGNSA. The CDR3 extends over 15 amino acids. The V and J ends lost 5 bases and 1 base, in that order; junction bases with no gene match: 0. CDR3 bases: TGTGCCAGCAGCGGACTAGCGGGGGGCACAGATACGCAGTATTTT. Its translation: CASSGLAGGTDTQYF.

The V call is TRBV19, the J call TRBJ1-5; tentative D call: TRBD1 (6 bases). Trimming removed 4 bases from V and 4 bases from J, with 11 bases in between. CDR3 length: 14 residues. The V gene's germline CDR1 is LNHDA and CDR2 SQIVND (reference sequence). The CDR3 region is CASSTTGYNQPQHF. DNA for the CDR3: TGTGCCAGTAGTACTACAGGGTATAATCAGCCCCAGCATTTT.

Comments on this clonotype: One base away lies a much larger clone, so this may be a sequencing read error. This chain links TRBV12-3 or TRBV12-4 with TRBJ2-1; no definite D call. The CDR3 length is 18 residues. CDR3 region: CASCLKVGGLDSYNEQFF. As DNA, the CDR3 is TGTGCCAGCTGTTTAAAGGTTGGCGGCCTAGACTCCTACAATGAGCAGTTCTTC.

This clonotype came up a few times. This rearrangement joins TRBV12-3 or TRBV12-4 to TRBJ2-1, with 9 nucleotides matching TRBD2. This CDR3 region has 16 residues. V was clipped by 3 bases and J by 5 bases; unmatched bases: 8. CDR3 protein: CASSFPGGLAHNEQFF. The CDR3 DNA is TGTGCCAGCAGTTTCCCTGGGGGACTAGCTCACAATGAGCAGTTCTTC.

A few counts support this clonotype. V usage is TRBV7-9 and J usage is TRBJ1-2, with 7 bases aligning to TRBD1. From germline, CDR1 is SEHNR and CDR2 FQNEAQ (reference sequence). CDR3 size: 16 residues. Losses at the gene ends were 5 bases for V and 3 bases for J; bases not matched to a gene: 12. CDR3 residues: CASSTPPKTGDYGYTF. The CDR3 nucleotides read TGTGCCAGCAGCACTCCACCTAAAACAGGGGACTATGGCTACACCTTC.

This CDR3 is CASSPTTYGYTF. CDR3 nucleotide sequence: TGTGCCAGCAGCCCAACGACCTATGGCTACACCTTC. The chain carries TRBV7-9 and TRBJ1-2; no definite D call. There are 12 residues in the CDR3. V lost 5 bases to trimming and J lost 4 bases, with 8 bases between them. The germline V gene encodes CDR1 SEHNR and CDR2 FQNEAQ (reference sequence).

The count of this clonotype is one. The gene calls are TRBV5-1 and TRBJ2-3, with 14 bases matching TRBD2. CDR3 length: 16 amino acids. In germline, CDR1 is SGHRS, CDR2 YFSETQ. J gave up 3 bases and V 2 bases, and 2 bases lay outside the gene matches. The CDR3 reads CASSLRTSGGTDTQYF. In DNA, the CDR3 is TGCGCCAGCAGCTTACGGACTAGCGGGGGGACAGATACGCAGTATTTT.

This clonotype has more than one count but fewer than ten. The chain uses TRBV7-9 and TRBJ2-2; D gene ambiguous. Trimming stripped 4 bases from V and 2 bases from J, with 5 bases between. CDR3 length equals 13 residues. Germline loops: CDR1 SEHNR, CDR2 FQNEAQ (reference sequence). The CDR3 DNA follows: TGTGCCAGCAGCTCCATCAACACCGGGGAGCTGTTTTTT. As protein: CASSSINTGELFF.

Ten or more counts support this clonotype. The chain is built from TRBV7-6 and TRBJ2-3; D not resolved. This CDR3 has 13 amino acids. Trimming took off 3 bases at V and 1 base at J, with 5 bases between the two ends. Germline lookup yields CDR1 SGHVS and CDR2 FNYEAQ. This CDR3 is CASSFTGTDTQYF. In DNA form, the CDR3 reads TGTGCCAGCAGCTTTACAGGCACAGATACGCAGTATTTT.